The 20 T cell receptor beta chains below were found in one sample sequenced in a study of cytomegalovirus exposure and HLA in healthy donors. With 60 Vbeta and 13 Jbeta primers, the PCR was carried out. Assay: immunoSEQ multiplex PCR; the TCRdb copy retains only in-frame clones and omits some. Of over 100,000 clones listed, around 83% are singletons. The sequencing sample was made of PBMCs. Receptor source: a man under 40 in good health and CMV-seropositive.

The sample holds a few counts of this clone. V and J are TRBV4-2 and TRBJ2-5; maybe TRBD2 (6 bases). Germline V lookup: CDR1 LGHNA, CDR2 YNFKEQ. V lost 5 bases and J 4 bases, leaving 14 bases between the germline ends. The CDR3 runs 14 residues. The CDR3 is CASSYRPGGETQYF. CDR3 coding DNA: TGTGCCAGCAGCTACCGACCCGGGGGAGAGACCCAGTACTTC.

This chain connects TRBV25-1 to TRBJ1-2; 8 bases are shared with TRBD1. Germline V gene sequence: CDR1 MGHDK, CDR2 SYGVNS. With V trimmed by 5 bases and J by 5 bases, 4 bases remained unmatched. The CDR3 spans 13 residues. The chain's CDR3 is CASSTTGGYGYTF. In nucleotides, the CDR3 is TGTGCCAGCAGTACAACAGGGGGGTATGGCTACACCTTC.

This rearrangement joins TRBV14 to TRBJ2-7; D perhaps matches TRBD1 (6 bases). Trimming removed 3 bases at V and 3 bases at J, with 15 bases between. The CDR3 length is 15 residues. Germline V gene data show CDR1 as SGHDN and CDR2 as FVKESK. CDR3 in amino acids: CASSQGHGFFYEQYF. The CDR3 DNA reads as TGTGCCAGCAGCCAGGGACACGGATTCTTCTACGAGCAGTACTTC.

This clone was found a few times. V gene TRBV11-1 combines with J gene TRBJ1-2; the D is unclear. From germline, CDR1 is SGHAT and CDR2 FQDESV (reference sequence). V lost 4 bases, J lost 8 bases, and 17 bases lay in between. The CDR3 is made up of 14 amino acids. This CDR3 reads CASSSREAASGYTF. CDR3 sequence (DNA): TGTGCCAGCAGCTCGCGGGAGGCAGCCTCAGGCTACACCTTC. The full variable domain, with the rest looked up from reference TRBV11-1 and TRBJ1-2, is EAEVAQSPRYKITEKSQAVAFWCDPISGHATLYWYRQILGQGPELLVQFQDESVVDDSQLPKDRFSAERLKGVDSTLKIQPAELGDSAMYLCASSSREAASGYTFGSGTRLTVV.

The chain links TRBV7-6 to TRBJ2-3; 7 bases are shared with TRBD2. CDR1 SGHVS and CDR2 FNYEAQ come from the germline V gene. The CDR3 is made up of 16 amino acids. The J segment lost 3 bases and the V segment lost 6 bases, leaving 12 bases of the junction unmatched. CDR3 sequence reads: CASSSLALAETDTQYF. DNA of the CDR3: TGTGCCAGCAGTTCCCTCGCTCTAGCGGAGACAGATACGCAGTATTTT. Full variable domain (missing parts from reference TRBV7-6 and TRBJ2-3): GAGVSQSPRYKVTKRGQDVALRCDPISGHVSLYWYRQALGQGPEFLTYFNYEAQQDKSGLPNDRFSAERPEGSISTLTIQRTEQRDSAMYRCASSSLALAETDTQYFGPGTRLTVL.

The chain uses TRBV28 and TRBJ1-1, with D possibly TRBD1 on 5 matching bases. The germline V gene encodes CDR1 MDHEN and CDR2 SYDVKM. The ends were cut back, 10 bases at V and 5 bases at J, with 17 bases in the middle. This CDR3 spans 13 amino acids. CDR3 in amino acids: CATWGEVGTEAFF. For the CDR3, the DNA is TGTGCCACCTGGGGGGAAGTCGGTACTGAAGCTTTCTTT.

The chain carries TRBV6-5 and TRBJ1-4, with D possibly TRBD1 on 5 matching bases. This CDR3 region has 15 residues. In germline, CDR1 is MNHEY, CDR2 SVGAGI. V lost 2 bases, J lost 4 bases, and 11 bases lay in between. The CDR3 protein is CASSYTGDLNEKLFF. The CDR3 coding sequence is TGTGCCAGCAGTTACACGGGGGACCTTAATGAAAAACTGTTTTTT.

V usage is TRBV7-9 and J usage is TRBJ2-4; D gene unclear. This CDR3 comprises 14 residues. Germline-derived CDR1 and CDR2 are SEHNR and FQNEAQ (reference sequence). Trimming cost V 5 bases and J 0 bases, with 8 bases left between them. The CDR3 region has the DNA TGTGCCAGCAGCACCACTCTAGCCAAAAACATTCAGTACTTC. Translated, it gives CASSTTLAKNIQYF.

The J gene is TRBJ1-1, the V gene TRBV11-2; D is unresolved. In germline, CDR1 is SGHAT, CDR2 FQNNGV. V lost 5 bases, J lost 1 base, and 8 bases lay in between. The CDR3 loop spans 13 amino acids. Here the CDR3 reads CASSPRRNTEAFF. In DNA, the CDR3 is TGTGCCAGCAGCCCAAGGAGGAACACTGAAGCTTTCTTT.

The CDR3 spells CASSVASGSWEQFF. DNA of the CDR3: TGTGCCAGCAGTGTCGCTAGCGGGAGCTGGGAGCAGTTCTTC. This chain connects TRBV25-1 to TRBJ2-1; 10 bases are shared with TRBD2. The CDR3 totals 14 residues. V trimming: 4 bases; J trimming: 10 bases; junction bases outside the gene matches: 7. Germline V gives CDR1 MGHDK, CDR2 SYGVNS.

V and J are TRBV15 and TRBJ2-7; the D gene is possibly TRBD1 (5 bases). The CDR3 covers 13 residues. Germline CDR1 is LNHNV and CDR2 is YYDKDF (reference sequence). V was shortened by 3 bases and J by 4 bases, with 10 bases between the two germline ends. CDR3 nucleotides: TGTGCCACCAGCAGGGACACTATTTACGAGCAGTACTTC. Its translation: CATSRDTIYEQYF.

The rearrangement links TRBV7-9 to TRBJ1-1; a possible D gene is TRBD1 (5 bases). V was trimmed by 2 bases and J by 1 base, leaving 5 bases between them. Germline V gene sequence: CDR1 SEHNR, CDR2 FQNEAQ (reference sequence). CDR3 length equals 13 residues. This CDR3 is CASSLRGNTEAFF. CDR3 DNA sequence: TGTGCCAGCAGCTTAAGGGGGAACACTGAAGCTTTCTTT.

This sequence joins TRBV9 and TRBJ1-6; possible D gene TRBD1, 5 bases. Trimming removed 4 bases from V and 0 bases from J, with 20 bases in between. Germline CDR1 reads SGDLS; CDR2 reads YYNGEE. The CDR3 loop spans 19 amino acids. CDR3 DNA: TGTGCCAGCAGCCCATCTTTTAAGGGGCCTTGCTCCTATAATTCACCCCTCCACTTT. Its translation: CASSPSFKGPCSYNSPLHF.

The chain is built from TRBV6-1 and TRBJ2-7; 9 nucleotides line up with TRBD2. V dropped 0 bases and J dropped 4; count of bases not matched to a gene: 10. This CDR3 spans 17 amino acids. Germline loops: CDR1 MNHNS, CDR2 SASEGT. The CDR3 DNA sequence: TGTGCCAGCAGTGAAGCCCCTTGGCGGGAGGGCCCATACGAGCAGTACGTC. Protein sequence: CASSEAPWREGPYEQYV.

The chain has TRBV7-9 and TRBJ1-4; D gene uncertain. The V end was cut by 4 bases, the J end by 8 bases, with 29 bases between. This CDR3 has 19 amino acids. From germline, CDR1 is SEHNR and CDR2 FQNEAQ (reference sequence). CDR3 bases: TGTGCCAGCAGCTACACTGCGGGAGGCTTTACTACCCCGGTCGAAAAACTGTTTTTT. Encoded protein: CASSYTAGGFTTPVEKLFF.

In DNA form, the CDR3 reads TGTGCCAGCAGAGAGACGACTAGTCTCTACAATGAGCAGTTCTTC. This encodes CASRETTSLYNEQFF. The rearrangement uses TRBV9 and TRBJ2-1; a weak D match, TRBD2 (6 bases). Per germline, CDR1 SGDLS and CDR2 YYNGEE. V lost 5 bases and J lost 3, with 15 bases in between. CDR3 length: 15 amino acids.

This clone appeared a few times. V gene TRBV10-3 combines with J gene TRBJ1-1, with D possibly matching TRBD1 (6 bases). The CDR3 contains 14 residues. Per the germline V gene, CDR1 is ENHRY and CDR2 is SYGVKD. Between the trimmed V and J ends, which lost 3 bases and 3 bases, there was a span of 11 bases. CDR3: CAISDPGADTEAFF. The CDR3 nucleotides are TGTGCCATCAGTGATCCAGGGGCGGACACTGAAGCTTTCTTT.

The CDR3 region has the DNA TGTGCCAGCAGCTCGACCTGGACAATGAACACTGAAGCTTTCTTT. It specifies CASSSTWTMNTEAFF. The chain recombines TRBV7-8 with TRBJ1-1; TRBD1 might be the D (5 bases). Trimming took off 4 bases at V and 0 bases at J, with 12 bases between the two ends. The CDR3 contains 15 residues. Germline assignment: CDR1 SGHVS and CDR2 FQNEAQ.

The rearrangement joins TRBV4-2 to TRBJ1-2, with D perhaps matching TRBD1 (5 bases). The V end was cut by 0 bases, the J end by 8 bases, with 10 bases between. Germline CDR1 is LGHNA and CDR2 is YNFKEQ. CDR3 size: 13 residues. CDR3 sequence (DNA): TGTGCCAGCAGCCAAGAGACAGCGGGCGGCTACACCTTC. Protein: CASSQETAGGYTF.

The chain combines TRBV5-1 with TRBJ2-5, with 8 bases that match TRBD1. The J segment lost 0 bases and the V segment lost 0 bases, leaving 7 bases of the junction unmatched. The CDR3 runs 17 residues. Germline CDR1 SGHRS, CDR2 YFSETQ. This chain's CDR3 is CASSLGSGGNYQETQYF. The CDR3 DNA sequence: TGCGCCAGCAGCTTGGGTTCAGGGGGCAACTACCAAGAGACCCAGTACTTC.